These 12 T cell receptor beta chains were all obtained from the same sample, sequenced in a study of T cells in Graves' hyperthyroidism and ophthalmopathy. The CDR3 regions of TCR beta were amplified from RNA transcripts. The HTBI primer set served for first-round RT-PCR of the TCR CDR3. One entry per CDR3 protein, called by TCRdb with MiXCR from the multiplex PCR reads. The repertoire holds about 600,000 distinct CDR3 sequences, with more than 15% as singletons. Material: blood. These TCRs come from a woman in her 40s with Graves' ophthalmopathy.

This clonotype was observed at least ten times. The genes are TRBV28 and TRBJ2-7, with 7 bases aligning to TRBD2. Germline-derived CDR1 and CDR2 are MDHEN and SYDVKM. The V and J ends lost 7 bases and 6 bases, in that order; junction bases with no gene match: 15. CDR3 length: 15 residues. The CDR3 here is CASIGGGASSLEQYF. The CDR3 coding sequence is TGTGCCAGCATTGGGGGGGGTGCAAGCTCCCTCGAGCAGTACTTC.

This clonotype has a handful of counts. The CDR3 loop is CASSSGQPWNGYTF. CDR3 in DNA: TGTGCCAGCAGTTCCGGACAGCCTTGGAATGGCTACACCTTC. The chain combines TRBV28 with TRBJ1-2; maybe TRBD1 (6 bases). The CDR3 spans 14 residues. The germline gives CDR1 MDHEN, CDR2 SYDVKM. The ends were cut back, 4 bases at V and 6 bases at J, with 15 bases in the middle.

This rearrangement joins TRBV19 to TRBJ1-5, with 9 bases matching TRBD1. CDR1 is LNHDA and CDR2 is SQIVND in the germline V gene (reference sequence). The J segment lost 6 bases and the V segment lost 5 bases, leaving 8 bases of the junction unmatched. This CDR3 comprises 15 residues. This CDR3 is CASSFPGQGSQPQHF. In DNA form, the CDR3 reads TGTGCCAGTAGTTTTCCGGGACAGGGTAGTCAGCCCCAGCATTTT. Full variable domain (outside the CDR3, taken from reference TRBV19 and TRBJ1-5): DGGITQSPKYLFRKEGQNVTLSCEQNLNHDAMYWYRQDPGQGLRLIYYSQIVNDFQKGDIAEGYSVSREKKESFPLTVTSAQKNPTAFYLCASSFPGQGSQPQHFGDGTRLSIL.

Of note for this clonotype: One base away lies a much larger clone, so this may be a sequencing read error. CDR3: CASSEGLAGGSHEQYF. The CDR3 nucleotides are TGTGCCAGCAGTGAGGGACTAGCGGGAGGGTCCCACGAGCAGTACTTC. The chain recombines TRBV6-1 with TRBJ2-7; 16 bases are shared with TRBD2. The germline gives CDR1 MNHNS, CDR2 SASEGT. There are 16 residues in the CDR3. The V gene end was trimmed by 3 bases and the J gene end by 5 bases; junction bases not matched to a gene: 4.

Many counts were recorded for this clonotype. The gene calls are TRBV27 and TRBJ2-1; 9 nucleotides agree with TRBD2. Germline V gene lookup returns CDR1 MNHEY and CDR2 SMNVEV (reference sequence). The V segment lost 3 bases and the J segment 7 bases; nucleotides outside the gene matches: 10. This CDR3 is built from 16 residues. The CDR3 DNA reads TGTGCCAGCAGTTTTGGGGCTAGCGGGGCGTTAAATGAGCAGTTCTTC. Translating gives CASSFGASGALNEQFF.

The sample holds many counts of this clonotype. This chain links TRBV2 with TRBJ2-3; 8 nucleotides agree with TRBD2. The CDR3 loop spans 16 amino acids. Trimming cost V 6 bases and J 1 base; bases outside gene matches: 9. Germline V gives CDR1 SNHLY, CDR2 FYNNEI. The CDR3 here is CASRPRGGHGTDTQYF. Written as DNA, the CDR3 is TGTGCCAGCAGACCTCGGGGGGGGCATGGCACAGATACGCAGTATTTT.

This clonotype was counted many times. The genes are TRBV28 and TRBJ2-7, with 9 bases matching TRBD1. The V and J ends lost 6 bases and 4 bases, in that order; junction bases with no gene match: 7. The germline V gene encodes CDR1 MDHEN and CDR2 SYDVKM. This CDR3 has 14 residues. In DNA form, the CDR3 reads TGTGCCAGCAGCCCGCGGGACAGGGAGTACGAGCAGTACTTC. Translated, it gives CASSPRDREYEQYF.

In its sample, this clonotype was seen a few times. CDR3 sequence (DNA): TGCAGCGGCCTGTGGGGGAACTATGGCTACACCTTC. The encoded protein is CSGLWGNYGYTF. This chain uses TRBV29-1 with TRBJ1-2; perhaps TRBD1 as D (5 bases). This CDR3 has 12 residues. Germline CDR1 reads SQVTM; CDR2 reads ANQGSEA. V was cut by 7 bases and J by 2 bases, with 11 bases left in between.

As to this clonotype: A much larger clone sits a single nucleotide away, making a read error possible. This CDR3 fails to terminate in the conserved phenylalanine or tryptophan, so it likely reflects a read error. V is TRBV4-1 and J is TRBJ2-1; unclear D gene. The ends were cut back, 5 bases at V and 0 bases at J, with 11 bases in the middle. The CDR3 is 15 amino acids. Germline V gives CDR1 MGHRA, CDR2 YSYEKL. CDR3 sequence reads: CASSSDSASYNEQFL. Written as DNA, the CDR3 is TGCGCCAGCAGCTCCGATTCGGCCTCCTACAATGAGCAGTTCCTC.

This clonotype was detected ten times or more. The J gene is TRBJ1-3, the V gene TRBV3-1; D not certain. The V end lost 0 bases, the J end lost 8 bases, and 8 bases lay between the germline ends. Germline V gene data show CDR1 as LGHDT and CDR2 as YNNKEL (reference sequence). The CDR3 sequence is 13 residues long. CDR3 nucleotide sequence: TGTGCCAGCAGCCAAGATTCGGCGGACACCATATATTTT. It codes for CASSQDSADTIYF.

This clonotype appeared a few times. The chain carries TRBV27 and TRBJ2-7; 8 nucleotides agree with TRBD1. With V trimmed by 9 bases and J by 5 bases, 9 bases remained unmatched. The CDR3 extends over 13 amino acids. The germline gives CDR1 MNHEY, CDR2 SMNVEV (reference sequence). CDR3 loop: CASSRTGRHEQYF. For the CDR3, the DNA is TGTGCCAGTTCTCGGACAGGGAGACACGAGCAGTACTTC.

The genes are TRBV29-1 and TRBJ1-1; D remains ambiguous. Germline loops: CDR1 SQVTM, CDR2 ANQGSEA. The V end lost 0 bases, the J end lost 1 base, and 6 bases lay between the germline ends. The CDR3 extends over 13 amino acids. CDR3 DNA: TGCAGCGTTGAAGATTACACGAACACTGAAGCTTTCTTT. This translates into CSVEDYTNTEAFF.